Described below is a single TCR beta chain sequence and its context. What antigen it recognizes has not been identified. It has no much larger one-base neighbor in the sample; base qualities were not kept. The data belong to a study of blood T cell repertoires in COVID-19 (dated by TCRdb to the early 2020s). Notes on the research overall: Samples from collaborators originated in the United States, Italy and Spain and spanned both the acute and convalescent phases of COVID-19. The samples were drawn from two sources: the first 160 participants of the ongoing ImmuneRACE study, and 1,254 subjects contributed by 6 global collaborators. Nearly every sample came with metadata listing a de-identified subject ID, COVID-19 status, age in years and sex. HLA class I and class II types, where available, came from metadata supplied by the sample provider rather than from assay-based typing. Subjects who had been exposed to COVID-19, were actively infected with it, or had recovered from it provided the deeply sampled blood TCRbeta repertoires that made up the dataset. The repertoires were made available in a free public database intended to serve as a resource for research on the immune response to SARS-CoV-2. The material from the prospective study consisted of cDNA or gDNA derived from T cells, B-cell-depleted T cells, or PBMCs.

The immunoSEQ Assay, a bias-controlled multiplex PCR, was used to amplify TCRbeta CDR3 regions from genomic DNA. Per the original workflow: The number of nucleated cells in each sample was estimated by amplification of reference gene primers within the assay. To quantify the absolute abundance of each unique TCRbeta CDR3 rearrangement, sequence reads were collapsed and filtered. Productive Simpson clonality was computed per sample as the square root of Simpson's diversity index over productive rearrangements. TCRdb re-hosts the immuneACCESS table, in-frame sequences only. Its copies lack some clones; in the studies checked, an unresolved V gene accounts for under half of them, and the cause for the rest is not known. The DNA was the basis for D and trimming; V, J and clone size are from that table. The sample contains 210,000 or so clones, approximately 90% of them found a single time. Approximately 12% of the sample comes from the top ten.

The paper's findings and limits, for the study overall: The quantity of clinical and demographic metadata differed by source and by participant and was supplied without curation.

Samples from volunteer blood donors who had recovered from COVID-19 were contributed by a second Seattle source. Each collaborating institution followed its own protocols to collect whole blood in K2EDTA tubes. Collaborator samples were shipped for TCRbeta analysis as frozen whole blood, isolated PBMCs, or DNA extracted from either sample type. Looking up the germline V gene yields CDR1 KGHSH and CDR2 LQKENI. V is pared back by 6 bases and J by 3 bases, with 9 bases lying between the germline termini. From cysteine to phenylalanine, the CDR3 is 13 amino acids long. Just CDR3 DNA is preserved here, 39 bases in frame from base 1.

This receptor was taken from a woman between 18 and 29 years old who had recovered from COVID-19. The sequencing sample was made of peripheral blood. This chain is built from TRBV18 and TRBJ1-5; the D gene cannot be named for sure. This receptor has the CDR3 CASSPQDNQPQHF. The nucleotide sequence reads TGTGCCAGCTCGCCTCAGGACAATCAGCCCCAGCATTTT. Joined to the reference TRBV18 and TRBJ1-5 proteins, this CDR3 gives the full variable domain: NAGVMQNPRHLVRRRGQEARLRCSPMKGHSHVYWYRQLPEEGLKFMVYLQKENIIDESGMPKERFSAEFPKEGPSILRIQQVVRGDSAAYFCASSPQDNQPQHFGDGTRLSIL.